A single sample is the source of the 29 T cell receptor beta chains below, sequenced in a study of technical replicates of blood from a few donors. Sequencing used immunoSEQ multiplex PCR; TCRdb keeps in-frame clones, though not all of them. The repertoire consists of 14,000 or so clones, with more than 70% occurring once and the leading ten covering more than 9%. Sequencing was performed on PBMCs. The receptors here all came from a human donor in good health.

The chain uses TRBV15 and TRBJ2-5; D is undetermined. The CDR3 consists of 14 residues. Trimming took 0 bases from V and 4 from J, leaving 9 bases between them. Germline-derived CDR1 and CDR2 are LNHNV and YYDKDF (reference sequence). This CDR3 reads CATSRDHGAETQYF. The CDR3 nucleotides read TGTGCCACCAGCAGAGATCACGGAGCAGAGACCCAGTACTTC.

This clone has more than one count but fewer than ten. Here the CDR3 DNA reads TGCGCCAGCAGCCAAGATCGATGGGGCGCGAACACTGAAGCTTTCTTT. It translates to CASSQDRWGANTEAFF. This chain links TRBV4-1 with TRBJ1-1; maybe TRBD1 (5 bases). Trimming took off 0 bases at V and 1 base at J, with 12 bases between the two ends. Per the germline V gene, CDR1 is MGHRA and CDR2 is YSYEKL. The CDR3 extends over 16 amino acids.

This chain connects TRBV5-1 to TRBJ2-7; 12 bases line up with TRBD2. V lost 4 bases to trimming and J lost 0 bases; unmatched junction nucleotides: 5. The CDR3 contains 16 residues. Looked up from germline, CDR1 is SGHRS and CDR2 is YFSETQ. The CDR3 here is CASSLTSGRTSYEQYF. CDR3 sequence (DNA): TGCGCCAGCAGCCTTACTAGCGGGAGGACCTCCTACGAGCAGTACTTC.

The CDR3 sequence is CASSLVGGSTDTQYF. The CDR3 coding sequence is TGTGCCAGCAGCTTAGTGGGGGGGAGCACAGATACGCAGTATTTT. The chain combines TRBV7-3 with TRBJ2-3; 7 bases align to TRBD2. In germline, CDR1 is SGHTA, CDR2 FQGTGA. The CDR3 loop spans 15 amino acids. V lost 2 bases and J lost 0; bases outside the gene matches: 2.

The chain recombines TRBV11-2 with TRBJ2-7; tentative D call: TRBD1 (6 bases). This CDR3 comprises 15 residues. The germline V gene encodes CDR1 SGHAT and CDR2 FQNNGV. Deletions cut 5 bases from V and 2 bases from J, with 16 bases between. The CDR3 region has the DNA TGTGCCAGCAGCCCACTGGGACAAGGGGCCTACGAGCAGTACTTC. Translated, it gives CASSPLGQGAYEQYF.

V usage is TRBV5-4 and J usage is TRBJ2-7, with TRBD2 identical over 7 bases. V was pared by 5 bases and J by 3 bases, with 5 bases of the junction left unmatched. The CDR3 sequence is 13 residues long. Germline V gene sequence: CDR1 SGHNT, CDR2 YYREEE (reference sequence). DNA of the CDR3: TGTGCCAGCAGTGGGGGGGGGATCTACGAGCAGTACTTC. It yields the protein CASSGGGIYEQYF.

In its sample, this clone was seen a few times. The chain carries TRBV30 and TRBJ1-2; D unresolved. Germline CDR1 is GTSNPN and CDR2 is SVGIG (reference sequence). V was shortened by 3 bases and J by 7 bases, with 15 bases between the two germline ends. This CDR3 comprises 13 residues. The CDR3 DNA follows: TGTGCCTGGAGCAAAACGGTCAACAGTGGCTACACCTTC. Translating gives CAWSKTVNSGYTF.

The chain is built from TRBV5-1 and TRBJ2-7, with TRBD1 matching over 10 bases. V lost 4 bases to trimming and J lost 5 bases; unmatched junction nucleotides: 9. This CDR3 region has 15 residues. From germline, CDR1 is SGHRS and CDR2 YFSETQ. CDR3 amino acids: CASSPEPGQGNEQYF. Here the CDR3 DNA reads TGCGCCAGCAGCCCCGAACCGGGACAGGGGAACGAGCAGTACTTC.

This chain links TRBV5-1 with TRBJ1-1; the match to TRBD1 covers 8 bases. Unmatched junction bases numbered 4, after V lost 4 bases and J lost 2 bases. Germline CDR1 and CDR2: SGHRS and YFSETQ. The CDR3 loop spans 14 amino acids. The chain's CDR3 is CASSNGQGNTEAFF. For the CDR3, the DNA is TGCGCCAGCAGCAACGGACAGGGAAACACTGAAGCTTTCTTT.

V is TRBV2 and J is TRBJ2-1; 16 bases line up with TRBD2. The CDR3 spans 15 residues. Germline V CDR1 and CDR2: SNHLY, FYNNEI. The V gene end was trimmed by 4 bases and the J gene end by 7 bases; junction bases not matched to a gene: 1. This CDR3 is CASSVGLAGGNEQFF. The CDR3 nucleotides read TGTGCCAGCAGTGTGGGACTAGCGGGAGGGAATGAGCAGTTCTTC.

The chain employs TRBV6-5 and TRBJ2-5; 9 bases are shared with TRBD1. The length of the CDR3 is 14 residues. CDR1 and CDR2 (germline): MNHEY, SVGAGI. V shed 4 bases, J shed 5 bases, and the junction held 5 bases outside the gene matches. This chain's CDR3 is CASSWGQGGETQYF. CDR3 nucleotides: TGTGCCAGCAGTTGGGGACAGGGAGGGGAGACCCAGTACTTC.

The chain has TRBV5-1 and TRBJ2-3, with 7 bases aligning to TRBD2. This CDR3 has 18 residues. From germline, CDR1 is SGHRS and CDR2 YFSETQ. The J segment lost 0 bases and the V segment lost 6 bases, leaving 16 bases of the junction unmatched. CDR3 sequence (DNA): TGCGCCAGCAACGAAGGACTAGGCAAGGCCTCTAGCACAGATACGCAGTATTTT. It encodes CASNEGLGKASSTDTQYF.

The rearrangement links TRBV4-1 to TRBJ2-6; 7 bases map to TRBD2. The CDR3 runs 17 residues. The germline V gene has CDR1 MGHRA and CDR2 YSYEKL. After removal of 0 bases from V and 0 bases from J, the junction contained 2 bases not matched to a gene. The CDR3 loop is CASSQDSGGSGANVLTF. The CDR3 DNA sequence: TGCGCCAGCAGCCAAGATTCGGGGGGCTCTGGGGCCAACGTCCTGACTTTC.

This chain connects TRBV28 to TRBJ2-3, with 12 positions matching TRBD2. The V segment lost 8 bases and the J segment 6 bases; nucleotides outside the gene matches: 3. The CDR3 totals 13 residues. The V gene's germline CDR1 is MDHEN and CDR2 SYDVKM. The CDR3 sequence: CASRLAGADTQYF. The CDR3 nucleotides read TGTGCCAGCCGACTAGCGGGAGCGGATACGCAGTATTTT.

V is TRBV6-6 and J is TRBJ1-2, with a tentative D call TRBD1 (6 bases). Germline-derived CDR1 and CDR2 are MNHNY and SVGAGI (reference sequence). The CDR3 extends over 13 amino acids. The ends were cut back, 6 bases at V and 8 bases at J, with 16 bases in the middle. The CDR3 nucleotides are TGTGCCAGCAGCTCTCGGGGGGGCGAAGGCTACACCTTC. It encodes CASSSRGGEGYTF.

This chain links TRBV27 with TRBJ1-2; 10 bases align to TRBD1. This CDR3 has 16 residues. Germline V gene sequence: CDR1 MNHEY, CDR2 SMNVEV (reference sequence). Trimming cost V 5 bases and J 4 bases; bases outside gene matches: 10. The CDR3 sequence: CASSPGTGARGYGYTF. CDR3 DNA: TGTGCCAGCAGTCCCGGGACAGGGGCCCGAGGCTATGGCTACACCTTC.

V gene TRBV19 combines with J gene TRBJ2-7, with TRBD2 as a possible D gene (6 bases). Trimming removed 2 bases from V and 3 bases from J, with 8 bases in between. Germline V lookup: CDR1 LNHDA, CDR2 SQIVND (reference sequence). This CDR3 is built from 13 residues. CDR3 sequence (DNA): TGTGCCAGTAGTATAAGGGACTTCTACGAGCAGTACTTC. Encoded protein: CASSIRDFYEQYF.

The chain combines TRBV27 with TRBJ1-1; D might be TRBD1 (6 bases). V was pared by 7 bases and J by 2 bases, with 17 bases between. CDR3 length: 15 amino acids. Per the germline V gene, CDR1 is MNHEY and CDR2 is SMNVEV (reference sequence). The DNA of the CDR3 is TGTGCCAGCACAGCCCGGGGGGCAGGAAACACTGAAGCTTTCTTT. This translates into CASTARGAGNTEAFF.

The gene calls are TRBV20-1 and TRBJ2-5, with D hard to call. The CDR3 covers 10 residues. Germline V gene lookup returns CDR1 DFQATT and CDR2 SNEGSKA (reference sequence). Trimming took 6 bases from V and 5 from J, leaving 7 bases between them. In DNA form, the CDR3 reads TGCAGTGCCGTACATGAGACCCAGTACTTC. It codes for CSAVHETQYF.

The chain is built from TRBV19 and TRBJ2-5, with 9 positions matching TRBD2. This CDR3 spans 15 amino acids. In germline, CDR1 is LNHDA, CDR2 SQIVND (reference sequence). V lost 3 bases, J lost 2 bases, and 4 bases stayed unmatched. The CDR3: CASSIGAGGQETQYF. CDR3 DNA: TGTGCCAGTAGTATTGGTGCGGGAGGGCAAGAGACCCAGTACTTC.

The gene calls are TRBV28 and TRBJ1-1; maybe TRBD1 (5 bases). Trimming removed 6 bases from V and 1 base from J, with 15 bases in between. Germline V gene lookup returns CDR1 MDHEN and CDR2 SYDVKM. This CDR3 has 15 amino acids. The DNA of the CDR3 is TGTGCCAGCAGCCAACCCTCGGGGGGGAACACTGAAGCTTTCTTT. This gives the protein CASSQPSGGNTEAFF.

J is TRBJ2-3 and V is TRBV18; D may be TRBD2 (7 bases). The CDR3 length is 16 residues. V gave up 3 bases and J gave up 1 base, with 14 bases separating them. Per the germline V gene, CDR1 is KGHSH and CDR2 is LQKENI. The DNA of the CDR3 is TGTGCCAGCTCACCTATTGGGGGGGCGGGCACAGATACGCAGTATTTT. This encodes CASSPIGGAGTDTQYF.

The gene calls are TRBV19 and TRBJ2-1, with D maybe TRBD2 (6 bases). Germline-derived CDR1 and CDR2 are LNHDA and SQIVND (reference sequence). V was trimmed by 4 bases and J by 0 bases, leaving 10 bases between them. This CDR3 comprises 15 residues. CDR3 region: CASSSGASSYNEQFF. CDR3 nucleotide sequence: TGTGCCAGTAGTAGCGGGGCGAGCTCCTACAATGAGCAGTTCTTC.

The chain recombines TRBV5-8 with TRBJ2-1, with 8 bases matching TRBD2. The CDR3 totals 16 residues. The J segment lost 14 bases and the V segment lost 0 bases, leaving 16 bases of the junction unmatched. Germline CDR1 reads SGHTS; CDR2 reads YDEGEE. CDR3 sequence (DNA): TGTGCCAGCAGCTTGGTTATCTCGCGGGAGGATGTCAGTGAGTTCTTC. This codes for CASSLVISREDVSEFF.

V and J are TRBV13 and TRBJ2-1; TRBD2 agrees at 9 bases. The V gene end was trimmed by 4 bases and the J gene end by 4 bases; junction bases not matched to a gene: 11. CDR1 and CDR2 from the germline V gene are PRHDT and FYEKMQ (reference sequence). This CDR3 is built from 17 residues. The CDR3 reads CASSSGRGLASYNEQFF. The CDR3 DNA reads TGTGCCAGCAGCTCCGGGCGGGGACTAGCTTCATACAATGAGCAGTTCTTC.

This rearrangement joins TRBV2 to TRBJ2-7; tentative D call: TRBD2 (7 bases). Germline CDR1 is SNHLY and CDR2 is FYNNEI. The CDR3 contains 14 residues. Trimming stripped 6 bases from V and 3 bases from J, with 15 bases between. CDR3 sequence: CASSEGGILYEQYF. The CDR3 nucleotides read TGTGCCAGCAGCGAGGGGGGGATTCTCTACGAGCAGTACTTC.

This clone was counted once. The chain combines TRBV7-3 with TRBJ2-7, with TRBD1 as a possible D gene (6 bases). Looked up from germline, CDR1 is SGHTA and CDR2 is FQGTGA. The germline V and J ends were trimmed by 2 bases and 5 bases, with 13 bases remaining between them. The CDR3 runs 14 residues. The chain's CDR3 is CASSLYLGANEQYF. The CDR3, as DNA: TGTGCCAGCAGCTTATATCTGGGGGCAAACGAGCAGTACTTC.

The V and J genes are TRBV5-4 and TRBJ2-1, with D possibly matching TRBD2 (6 bases). Germline-derived CDR1 and CDR2 are SGHNT and YYREEE (reference sequence). The CDR3 is 15 residues long. Trimming shortened V by 0 bases and J by 5 bases, and 12 bases separated the two germline ends. CDR3: CASSLDSGSHNEQFF. In DNA form, the CDR3 reads TGTGCCAGCAGCTTGGACAGCGGGTCCCACAATGAGCAGTTCTTC.

The chain links TRBV28 to TRBJ1-2; D perhaps matches TRBD1 (5 bases). Germline lookup yields CDR1 MDHEN and CDR2 SYDVKM. Trimming stripped 5 bases from V and 5 bases from J, with 9 bases between. The CDR3 runs 12 residues. Written as DNA, the CDR3 is TGTGCCAGCAGTCGACGGGGGTATGGCTACACCTTC. Translated, it gives CASSRRGYGYTF.